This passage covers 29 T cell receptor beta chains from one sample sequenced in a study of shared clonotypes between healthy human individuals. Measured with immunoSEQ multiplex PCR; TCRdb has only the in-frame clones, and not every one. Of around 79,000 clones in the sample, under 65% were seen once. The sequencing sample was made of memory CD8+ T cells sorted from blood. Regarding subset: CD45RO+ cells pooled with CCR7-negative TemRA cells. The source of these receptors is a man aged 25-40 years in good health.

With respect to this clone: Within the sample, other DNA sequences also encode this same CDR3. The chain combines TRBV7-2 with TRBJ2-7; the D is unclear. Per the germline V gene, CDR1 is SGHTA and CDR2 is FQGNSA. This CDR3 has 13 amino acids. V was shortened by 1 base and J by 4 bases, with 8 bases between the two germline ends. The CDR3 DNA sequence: TGTGCCAGCAGCTTAGAGGCAGAATACGAGCAGTACTTC. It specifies CASSLEAEYEQYF.

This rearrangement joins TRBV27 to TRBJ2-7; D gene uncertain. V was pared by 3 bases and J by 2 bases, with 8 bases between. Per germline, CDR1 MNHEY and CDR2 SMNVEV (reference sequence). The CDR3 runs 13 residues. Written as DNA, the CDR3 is TGTGCCAGCAGTTTGTACGGAGCCTACGAGCAGTACTTC. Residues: CASSLYGAYEQYF.

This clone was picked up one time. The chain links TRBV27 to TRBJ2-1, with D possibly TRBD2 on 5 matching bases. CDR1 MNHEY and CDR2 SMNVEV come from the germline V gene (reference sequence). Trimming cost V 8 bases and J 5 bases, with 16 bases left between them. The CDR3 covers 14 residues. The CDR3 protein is CASRGLVIHNEQFF. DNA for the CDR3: TGTGCCAGCCGCGGGCTAGTTATACACAATGAGCAGTTCTTC.

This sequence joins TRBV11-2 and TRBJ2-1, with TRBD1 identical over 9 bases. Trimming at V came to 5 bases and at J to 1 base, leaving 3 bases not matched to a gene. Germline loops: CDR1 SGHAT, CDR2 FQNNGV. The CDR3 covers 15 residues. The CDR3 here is CASSPGQGSYNEQFF. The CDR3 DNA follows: TGTGCCAGCAGCCCGGGACAGGGTTCCTACAATGAGCAGTTCTTC.

CDR3 sequence reads: CASSFSRGGGPYGYTF. In DNA, the CDR3 is TGTGCCAGCAGCTTTTCCCGGGGCGGAGGGCCCTATGGCTACACCTTC. This chain uses TRBV11-2 with TRBJ1-2; D possibly corresponds to TRBD1 (5 bases). The V gene's germline CDR1 is SGHAT and CDR2 FQNNGV. V shed 3 bases and J shed 4 bases, with 18 bases lying between them. This CDR3 has 16 residues.

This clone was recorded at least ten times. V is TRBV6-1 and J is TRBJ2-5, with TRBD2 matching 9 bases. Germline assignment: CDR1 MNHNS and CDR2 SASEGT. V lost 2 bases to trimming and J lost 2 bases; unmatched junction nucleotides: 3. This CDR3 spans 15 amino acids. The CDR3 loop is CASSELAGRQETQYF. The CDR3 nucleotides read TGTGCCAGCAGTGAACTAGCGGGACGTCAAGAGACCCAGTACTTC.

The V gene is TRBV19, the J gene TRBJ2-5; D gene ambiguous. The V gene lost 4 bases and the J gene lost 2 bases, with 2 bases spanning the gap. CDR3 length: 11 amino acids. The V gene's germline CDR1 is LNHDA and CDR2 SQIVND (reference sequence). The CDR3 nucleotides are TGTGCCAGTAGTACGCAAGAGACCCAGTACTTC. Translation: CASSTQETQYF.

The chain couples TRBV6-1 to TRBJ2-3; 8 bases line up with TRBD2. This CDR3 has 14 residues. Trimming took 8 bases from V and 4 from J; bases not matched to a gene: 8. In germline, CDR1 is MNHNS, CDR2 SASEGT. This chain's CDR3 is CASLAGGMPDTQYF. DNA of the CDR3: TGTGCCAGCTTGGCGGGAGGAATGCCAGATACGCAGTATTTT.

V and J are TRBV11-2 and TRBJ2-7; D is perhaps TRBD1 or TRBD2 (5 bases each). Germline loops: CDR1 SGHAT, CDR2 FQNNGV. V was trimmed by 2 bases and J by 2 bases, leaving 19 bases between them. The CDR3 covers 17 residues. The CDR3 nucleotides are TGTGCCAGCAGCTTACCTGGCTTGGGACCCAGTCCCTACGAGCAGTACTTC. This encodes CASSLPGLGPSPYEQYF.

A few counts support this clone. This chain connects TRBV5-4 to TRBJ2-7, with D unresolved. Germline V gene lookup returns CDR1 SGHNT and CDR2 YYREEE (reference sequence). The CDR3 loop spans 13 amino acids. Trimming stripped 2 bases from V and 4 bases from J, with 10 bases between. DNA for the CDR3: TGTGCCAGCAGCTTAGACCCGTCATACGAGCAGTACTTC. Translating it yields CASSLDPSYEQYF.

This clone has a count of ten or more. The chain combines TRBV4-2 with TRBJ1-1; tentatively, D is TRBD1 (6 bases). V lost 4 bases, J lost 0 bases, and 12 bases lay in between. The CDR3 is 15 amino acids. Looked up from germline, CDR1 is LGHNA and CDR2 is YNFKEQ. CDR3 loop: CASSPKTGVNTEAFF. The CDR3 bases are TGTGCCAGCAGCCCGAAGACAGGTGTGAACACTGAAGCTTTCTTT.

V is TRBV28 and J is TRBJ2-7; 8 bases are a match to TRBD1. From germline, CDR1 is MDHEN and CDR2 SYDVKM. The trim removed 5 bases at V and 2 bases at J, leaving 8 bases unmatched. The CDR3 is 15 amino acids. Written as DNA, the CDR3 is TGTGCCAGCAGTCACGGACAGGGCCTAGCCTACGAGCAGTACTTC. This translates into CASSHGQGLAYEQYF.

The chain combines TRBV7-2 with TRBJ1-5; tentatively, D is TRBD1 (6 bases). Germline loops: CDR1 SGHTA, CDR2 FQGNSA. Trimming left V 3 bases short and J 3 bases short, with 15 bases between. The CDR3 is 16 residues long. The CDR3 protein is CASSFLGQGLNQPQHF. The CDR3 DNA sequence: TGTGCCAGCAGCTTTCTAGGGCAGGGGCTCAATCAGCCCCAGCATTTT.

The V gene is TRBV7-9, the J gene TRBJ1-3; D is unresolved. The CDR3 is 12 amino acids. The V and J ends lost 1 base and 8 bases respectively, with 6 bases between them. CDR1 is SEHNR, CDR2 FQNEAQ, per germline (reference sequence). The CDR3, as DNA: TGTGCCAGCAGCTTAGTTATGGACACCATATATTTT. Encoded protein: CASSLVMDTIYF. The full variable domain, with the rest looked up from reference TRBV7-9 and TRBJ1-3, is DTGVSQNPRHKITKRGQNVTFRCDPISEHNRLYWYRQTLGQGPEFLTYFQNEAQLEKSRLLSDRFSAERPKGSFSTLEIQRTEQGDSAMYLCASSLVMDTIYFGEGSWLTVV.

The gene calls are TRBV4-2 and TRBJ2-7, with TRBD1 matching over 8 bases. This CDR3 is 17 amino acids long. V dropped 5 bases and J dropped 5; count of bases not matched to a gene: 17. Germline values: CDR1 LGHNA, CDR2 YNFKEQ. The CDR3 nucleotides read TGTGCCAGCAGCTCCCCGATTCCGACAGGGGATCTCAACGAGCAGTACTTC. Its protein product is CASSSPIPTGDLNEQYF.

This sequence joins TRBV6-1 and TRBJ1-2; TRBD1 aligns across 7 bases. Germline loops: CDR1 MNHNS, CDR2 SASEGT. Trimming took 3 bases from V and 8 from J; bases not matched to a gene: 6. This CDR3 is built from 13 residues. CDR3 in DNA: TGTGCCAGCAGTGAGATGACAGGGCAGGGCTACACCTTC. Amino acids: CASSEMTGQGYTF.

CDR3 in amino acids: CASSQEYPGTDRTGELFF. DNA of the CDR3: TGCGCCAGCAGCCAAGAGTATCCCGGGACCGACCGAACCGGGGAGCTGTTTTTT. The rearrangement links TRBV4-3 to TRBJ2-2; D might be TRBD1 or TRBD2, each matching 5 bases. Germline assignment: CDR1 LGHNA and CDR2 YSLEER. With 0 bases removed from V and 5 bases from J, the gap between germline ends came to 19 bases. The CDR3 has 18 amino acids.

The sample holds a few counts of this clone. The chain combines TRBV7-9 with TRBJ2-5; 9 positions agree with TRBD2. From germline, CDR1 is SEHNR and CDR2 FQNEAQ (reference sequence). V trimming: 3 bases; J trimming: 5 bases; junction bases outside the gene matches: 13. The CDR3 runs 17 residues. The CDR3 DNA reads TGTGCCAGCAGCTTTTTTGTCCTTAGCGGGAGAGGGGAGACCCAGTACTTC. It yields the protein CASSFFVLSGRGETQYF.

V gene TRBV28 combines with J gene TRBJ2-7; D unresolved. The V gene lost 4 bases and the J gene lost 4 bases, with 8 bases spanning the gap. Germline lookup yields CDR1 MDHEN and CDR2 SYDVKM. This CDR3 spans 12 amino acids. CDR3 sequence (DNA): TGTGCCAGCAGTTCGGGCCCTTACGAGCAGTACTTC. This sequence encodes CASSSGPYEQYF.

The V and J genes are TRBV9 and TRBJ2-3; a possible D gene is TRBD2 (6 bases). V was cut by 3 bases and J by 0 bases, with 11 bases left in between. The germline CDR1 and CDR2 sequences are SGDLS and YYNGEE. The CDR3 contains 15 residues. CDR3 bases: TGTGCCAGCAGCGCACTAGCCCATAGCACAGATACGCAGTATTTT. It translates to CASSALAHSTDTQYF. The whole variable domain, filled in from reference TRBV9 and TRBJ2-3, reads DSGVTQTPKHLITATGQRVTLRCSPRSGDLSVYWYQQSLDQGLQFLIQYYNGEERAKGNILERFSAQQFPDLHSELNLSSLELGDSALYFCASSALAHSTDTQYFGPGTRLTVL.

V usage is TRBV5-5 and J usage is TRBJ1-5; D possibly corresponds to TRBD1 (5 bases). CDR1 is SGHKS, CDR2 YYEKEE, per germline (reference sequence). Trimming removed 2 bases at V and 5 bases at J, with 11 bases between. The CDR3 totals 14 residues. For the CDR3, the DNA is TGTGCCAGCAGCTTAGGGCCGGGGGATCAGCCCCAGCATTTT. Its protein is CASSLGPGDQPQHF.

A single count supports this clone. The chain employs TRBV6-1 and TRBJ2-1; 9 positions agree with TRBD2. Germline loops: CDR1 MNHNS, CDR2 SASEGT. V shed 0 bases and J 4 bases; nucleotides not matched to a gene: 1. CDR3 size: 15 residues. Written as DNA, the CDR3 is TGTGCCAGCAGTGAAGCTAGCGGGAGTTACAATGAGCAGTTCTTC. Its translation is CASSEASGSYNEQFF.

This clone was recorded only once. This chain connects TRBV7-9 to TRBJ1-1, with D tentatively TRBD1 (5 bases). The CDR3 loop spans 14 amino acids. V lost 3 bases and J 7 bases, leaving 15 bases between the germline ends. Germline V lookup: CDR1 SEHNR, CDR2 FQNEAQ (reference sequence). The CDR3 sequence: CASSFEGWGYEAFF. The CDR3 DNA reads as TGTGCCAGCAGCTTCGAAGGGTGGGGGTATGAAGCTTTCTTT.

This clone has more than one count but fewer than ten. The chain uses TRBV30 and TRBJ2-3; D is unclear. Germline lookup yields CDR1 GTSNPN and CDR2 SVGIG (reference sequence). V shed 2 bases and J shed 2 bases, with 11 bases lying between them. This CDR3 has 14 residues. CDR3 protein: CAWSLVLHTDTQYF. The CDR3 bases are TGTGCCTGGAGTTTAGTCTTACACACAGATACGCAGTATTTT.

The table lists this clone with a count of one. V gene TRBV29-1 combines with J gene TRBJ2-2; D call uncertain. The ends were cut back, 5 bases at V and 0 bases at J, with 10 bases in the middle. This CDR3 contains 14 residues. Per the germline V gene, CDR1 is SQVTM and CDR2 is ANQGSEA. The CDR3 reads CSVSPASNTGELFF. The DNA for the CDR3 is TGCAGCGTTTCGCCAGCCTCGAACACCGGGGAGCTGTTTTTT.

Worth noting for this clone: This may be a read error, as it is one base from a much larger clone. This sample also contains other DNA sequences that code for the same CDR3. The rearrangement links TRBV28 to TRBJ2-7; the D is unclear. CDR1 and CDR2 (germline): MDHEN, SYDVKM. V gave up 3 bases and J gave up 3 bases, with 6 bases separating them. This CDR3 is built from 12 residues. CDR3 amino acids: CASSFVDYEQYF. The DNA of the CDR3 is TGTGCCAGCAGTTTTGTAGACTACGAGCAGTACTTC.

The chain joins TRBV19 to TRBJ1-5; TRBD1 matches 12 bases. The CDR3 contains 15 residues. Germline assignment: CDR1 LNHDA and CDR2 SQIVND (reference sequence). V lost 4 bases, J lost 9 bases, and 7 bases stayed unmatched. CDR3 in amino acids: CASSSGTGGVLPQHF. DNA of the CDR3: TGTGCCAGTAGTAGTGGGACAGGGGGCGTTCTGCCCCAGCATTTT.

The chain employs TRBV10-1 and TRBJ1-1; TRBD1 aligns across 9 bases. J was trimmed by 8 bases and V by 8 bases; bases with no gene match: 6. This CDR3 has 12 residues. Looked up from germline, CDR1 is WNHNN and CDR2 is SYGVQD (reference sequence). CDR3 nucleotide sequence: TGCGCCAGCTCCCTCGGGACAGGGGAAGCTTTCTTT. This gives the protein CASSLGTGEAFF.

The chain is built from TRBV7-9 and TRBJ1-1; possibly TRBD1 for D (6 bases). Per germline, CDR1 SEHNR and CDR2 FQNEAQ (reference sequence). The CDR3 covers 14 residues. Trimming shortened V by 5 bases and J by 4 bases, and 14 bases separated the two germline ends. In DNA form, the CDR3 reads TGTGCCAGCAGCCCCCGAGGGACATTCACTGAAGCTTTCTTT. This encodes CASSPRGTFTEAFF.